This paragraph reports one TCR beta chain. The antigen is unknown. TCRdb's table, derived via immunoSEQ multiplex PCR, lists solely in-frame clones and lacks some. The table shows roughly 68,000 clones, with approximately 78% occurring only once. Germline loops: CDR1 SGHTA, CDR2 FQGTGA. The V and J ends lost 7 bases and 0 bases respectively, with 16 bases between them. The CDR3 loop spans 16 amino acids. This record comes from a study of vaccination effects on CD4 cells after COVID-19. In the study overall: Either the BNT162b2 or mRNA-1273 vaccine was given to participants in two doses.

Following 10 days of culture, CD4+ T cells were isolated. Days 3 and 7 were when half the medium was replaced with IL-2 medium. The sequence came from a human donor who had a prior SARS-CoV-2 infection. The source was CD4+ T cells from PBMCs cultured without peptide, collected before COVID-19 vaccination. The rearrangement links TRBV7-3 to TRBJ1-3; D unclear. This chain's CDR3 is CASNSRHFNSGNTIYF. CDR3 DNA sequence: TGTGCCAGCAACTCCAGACACTTCAACTCTGGAAACACCATATATTTT.